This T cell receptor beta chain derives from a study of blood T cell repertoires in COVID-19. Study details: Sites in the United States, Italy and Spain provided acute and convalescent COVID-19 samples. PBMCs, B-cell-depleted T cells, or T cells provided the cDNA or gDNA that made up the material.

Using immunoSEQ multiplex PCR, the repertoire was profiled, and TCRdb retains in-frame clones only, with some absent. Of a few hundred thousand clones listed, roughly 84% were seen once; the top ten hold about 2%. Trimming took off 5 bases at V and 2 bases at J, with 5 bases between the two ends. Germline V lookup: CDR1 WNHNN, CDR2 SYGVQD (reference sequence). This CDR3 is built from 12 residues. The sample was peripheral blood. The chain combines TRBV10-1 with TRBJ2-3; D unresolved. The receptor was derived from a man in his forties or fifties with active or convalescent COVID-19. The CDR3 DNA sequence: TGCGCCAGCAGTACAGCCACAGATACGCAGTATTTT. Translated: CASSTATDTQYF.